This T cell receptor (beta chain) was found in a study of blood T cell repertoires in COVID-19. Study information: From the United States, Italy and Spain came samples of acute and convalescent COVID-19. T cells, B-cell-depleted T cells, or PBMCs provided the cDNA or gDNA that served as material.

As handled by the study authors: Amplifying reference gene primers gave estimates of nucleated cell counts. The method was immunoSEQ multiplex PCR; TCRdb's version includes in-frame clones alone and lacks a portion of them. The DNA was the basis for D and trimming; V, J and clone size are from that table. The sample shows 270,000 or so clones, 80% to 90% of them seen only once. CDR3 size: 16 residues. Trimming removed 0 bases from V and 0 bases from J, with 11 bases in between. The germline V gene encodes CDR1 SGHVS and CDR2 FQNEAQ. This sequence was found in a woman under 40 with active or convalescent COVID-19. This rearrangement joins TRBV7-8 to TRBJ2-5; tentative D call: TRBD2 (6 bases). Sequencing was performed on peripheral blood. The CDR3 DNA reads TGTGCCAGCAGCTTAGCGGTAGCGGCGTACCAAGAGACCCAGTACTTC. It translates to CASSLAVAAYQETQYF.